This TCR beta chain was documented in a study of T-cell memory formation after mild COVID-19. Whole-study context: In these data, TCR clusters were largely donor specific.

In the case of this clonotype: The antigen remains unidentified.

Sample barcodes and UMIs were carried by the TCR alpha and TCR beta cDNA libraries that 5'RACE generated with constant-segment primers. MiXCR was run by TCRdb on the 5' RACE reads, yielding one entry per CDR3 protein. The sample records 580,000 or so distinct CDR3 sequences, roughly a sixth being singletons. Points from the study as a whole: CD4+ contracting clones lay mainly in CM and EM, CD8+ ones in EMRA. Pre-infection memory carried some responding clones, suggesting that cross-reactive memory joined.

CDR1 is MNHNS and CDR2 is SASEGT in the germline V gene. V lost 3 bases and J 4 bases, leaving 9 bases between the germline ends. The CDR3 totals 13 residues. The origin of this receptor is an adult woman who had mild COVID-19 (a few samples of this study predate the infection). Cell type and time point are not known. Input material: PBMCs or a T cell subset sorted from them (not recorded which). The chain uses TRBV6-1 and TRBJ1-2; no clear D gene. The CDR3 reads CASSESAPYGYTF. DNA of the CDR3: TGTGCCAGCAGTGAGTCCGCTCCCTATGGCTACACCTTC.